Below are 8 T cell receptor beta chains sequenced from a single sample in a study of T cell responses to AZD1222 COVID-19 vaccine. Measured with immunoSEQ multiplex PCR; TCRdb has only the in-frame clones, and not every one. Among around 120,000 clones listed, 85% to 90% were seen once. This material consisted of peripheral blood, taken on day 0 of AZD1222 vaccination. These TCRs come from an adult in good health.

V is TRBV7-2 and J is TRBJ2-7, with a weak D call TRBD2 (6 bases). The V gene's germline CDR1 is SGHTA and CDR2 FQGNSA. Trimming took 1 base from V and 2 from J, leaving 12 bases between them. The CDR3 loop spans 15 amino acids. As DNA, the CDR3 is TGTGCCAGCAGCTTAGAGGGAGGAGATACCTACGAGCAGTACTTC. Translation: CASSLEGGDTYEQYF.

The rearrangement uses TRBV19 and TRBJ1-1, with D possibly TRBD1 on 6 matching bases. V was pared by 5 bases and J by 1 base, with 8 bases between. Germline assignment: CDR1 LNHDA and CDR2 SQIVND (reference sequence). The CDR3 totals 13 residues. The CDR3 is CASSHRENTEAFF. CDR3 nucleotide sequence: TGTGCCAGTAGTCACAGGGAGAACACTGAAGCTTTCTTT.

The rearrangement uses TRBV7-9 and TRBJ2-7; no clear D gene. V was clipped by 4 bases and J by 0 bases, with 10 bases between them. The germline V gene has CDR1 SEHNR and CDR2 FQNEAQ (reference sequence). This CDR3 contains 14 residues. This chain's CDR3 is CASSSFRPSYEQYF. The CDR3 DNA sequence: TGTGCCAGCAGCTCTTTTAGGCCCTCCTACGAGCAGTACTTC.

The rearrangement joins TRBV27 to TRBJ1-1; no clear D. The V gene lost 6 bases and the J gene lost 0 bases, with 17 bases spanning the gap. Per germline, CDR1 MNHEY and CDR2 SMNVEV (reference sequence). The CDR3 is 16 residues long. CDR3 protein: CASSIDARPMNTEAFF. The CDR3 nucleotides are TGTGCCAGCAGCATTGATGCCAGGCCAATGAACACTGAAGCTTTCTTT.

CDR3 protein: CASSLAGGLPGNSPLHF. CDR3 DNA: TGTGCCAGCAGTTTAGCGGGAGGGCTTCCTGGGAATTCACCCCTCCACTTT. V is TRBV28 and J is TRBJ1-6; no firm D call. The germline gives CDR1 MDHEN, CDR2 SYDVKM. V dropped 2 bases and J dropped 7 bases, with 18 bases sitting between them. The CDR3 length is 17 residues.

V gene TRBV7-2 combines with J gene TRBJ2-1; 9 bases fit TRBD1. The CDR3 contains 15 residues. Germline V gene sequence: CDR1 SGHTA, CDR2 FQGNSA. The V segment lost 5 bases and the J segment 8 bases; nucleotides outside the gene matches: 10. DNA of the CDR3: TGTGCCAGCAGCCCTCATGGACAGGGGAGCGATGAGCAGTTCTTC. Protein product: CASSPHGQGSDEQFF.

This sequence joins TRBV28 and TRBJ2-7; 10 bases fit TRBD1. V dropped 3 bases and J dropped 2; count of bases not matched to a gene: 1. Germline CDR1 is MDHEN and CDR2 is SYDVKM. This CDR3 has 14 residues. This CDR3 is CASSFGTGAYEQYF. The CDR3 DNA reads TGTGCCAGCAGTTTTGGGACAGGGGCCTACGAGCAGTACTTC.

This clone has just a few counts. The chain combines TRBV19 with TRBJ1-6, with a possible D match to TRBD1 (6 bases). The CDR3 covers 14 residues. Germline assignment: CDR1 LNHDA and CDR2 SQIVND (reference sequence). V lost 9 bases, J lost 8 bases, and 17 bases lay in between. CDR3 nucleotide sequence: TGTGCCAGCCGAAACGGCTGGGGGCATTCACCCCTCCACTTT. Amino acids: CASRNGWGHSPLHF.